These 20 T cell receptor beta chains came from one sample sequenced in a study of T cell responses to AZD1222 COVID-19 vaccine. Only in-frame clones appear in the TCRdb table, and some are missing; sequencing was by immunoSEQ multiplex PCR. The table records about 120,000 clones, 80% to 90% of them present only once. The source was peripheral blood, collected on day 0 of AZD1222 vaccination. The receptors come from an adult in good health.

V is TRBV7-2 and J is TRBJ2-5; TRBD1 might be the D (7 bases). V lost 2 bases and J lost 5, with 18 bases in between. Germline-derived CDR1 and CDR2 are SGHTA and FQGNSA. This CDR3 comprises 16 residues. Here the CDR3 DNA reads TGTGCCAGCAGCTTAAGACGAGGAGGGGGCATGGAGACCCAGTACTTC. This sequence encodes CASSLRRGGGMETQYF. Combining the CDR3 with reference TRBV7-2 and TRBJ2-5 gives the whole variable domain GAGVSQSPSNKVTEKGKDVELRCDPISGHTALYWYRQSLGQGLEFLIYFQGNSAPDKSGLPSDRFSAERTGGSVSTLTIQRTQQEDSAVYLCASSLRRGGGMETQYFGPGTRLLVL.

In DNA form, the CDR3 reads TGTGCCAGCAGTTTGGCGGGGCCAGAGACCCAGTACTTC. Translating gives CASSLAGPETQYF. This chain connects TRBV2 to TRBJ2-5; a weak D match, TRBD2 (6 bases). V was cut by 5 bases and J by 4 bases, with 11 bases left in between. This CDR3 has 13 residues. The germline CDR1 and CDR2 sequences are SNHLY and FYNNEI.

Remarks on this clone: One base away lies a much larger clone, so this may be a sequencing read error. The sample carries other DNA sequences with the same CDR3. The CDR3 nucleotides read TGTCCCAGCAGCCAAGACCGGGGGGGGTTGGCCGGGGAGCTGTTTTTT. Translated, it gives CPSSQDRGGLAGELFF. This chain links TRBV4-2 with TRBJ2-2, with 8 bases aligning to TRBD2. The CDR3 totals 16 residues. Germline loops: CDR1 LGHNA, CDR2 YNFKEQ.

The genes are TRBV5-1 and TRBJ2-2; D gene unclear. Germline V CDR1 and CDR2: SGHRS, YFSETQ. V was clipped by 4 bases and J by 7 bases, with 20 bases between them. The CDR3 length is 16 residues. CDR3 sequence (DNA): TGCGCCAGCAGCGCCCAGGCTATGGAGACTGGCGGGGAGCTGTTTTTT. The encoded protein is CASSAQAMETGGELFF.

This chain uses TRBV5-1 with TRBJ2-7, with D maybe TRBD1 (6 bases). Trimming shortened V by 1 base and J by 6 bases, and 14 bases separated the two germline ends. Germline loops: CDR1 SGHRS, CDR2 YFSETQ. CDR3 size: 14 residues. CDR3 in DNA: TGCGCCAGCAGCTTGCCCCATACAGGGTCCGAGCAGTACTTC. Its protein product is CASSLPHTGSEQYF.

This chain connects TRBV5-1 to TRBJ2-7, with TRBD1 matching over 8 bases. CDR3 size: 13 residues. V trimming: 4 bases; J trimming: 5 bases; junction bases outside the gene matches: 5. In germline, CDR1 is SGHRS, CDR2 YFSETQ. The DNA of the CDR3 is TGCGCCAGCAGCCCGGTGGACAGGGACGAGCAGTACTTC. This encodes CASSPVDRDEQYF.

In its sample, this clone was seen once. The rearrangement links TRBV5-4 to TRBJ1-2; D remains unclear. V dropped 0 bases and J dropped 7 bases, with 13 bases sitting between them. Germline CDR1 is SGHNT and CDR2 is YYREEE (reference sequence). The CDR3 has 14 residues. The CDR3 coding sequence is TGTGCCAGCAGCTTGGAACCAACCACGGGTGGCTACACCTTC. It yields the protein CASSLEPTTGGYTF.

The chain carries TRBV2 and TRBJ2-7; 9 bases map to TRBD1. The CDR3 is made up of 12 amino acids. V shed 8 bases and J 2 bases; nucleotides not matched to a gene: 1. Germline CDR1 and CDR2: SNHLY and FYNNEI. CDR3 nucleotide sequence: TGTGCCAGCCGGGACAGGGCCTACGAGCAGTACTTC. Translated: CASRDRAYEQYF.

This clone was seen a single time. The chain is built from TRBV5-1 and TRBJ1-4; D is unclear. Trimming removed 4 bases at V and 10 bases at J, with 20 bases between. The CDR3 runs 15 residues. Germline V gene lookup returns CDR1 SGHRS and CDR2 YFSETQ. CDR3 nucleotides: TGCGCCAGCAGCGCGTCGACCGATTCCACCGGAAAACTGTTTTTT. Its translation is CASSASTDSTGKLFF.

V is TRBV7-9 and J is TRBJ1-2, with D tentatively TRBD1 (5 bases). This CDR3 has 13 amino acids. Germline CDR1 is SEHNR and CDR2 is FQNEAQ (reference sequence). Between the trimmed V and J ends, which lost 5 bases and 4 bases, there was a span of 11 bases. The CDR3 loop reads CASSARQSYGYTF. In DNA, the CDR3 is TGTGCCAGCAGCGCCCGACAGAGCTATGGCTACACCTTC. Drawing the rest from reference TRBV7-9 and TRBJ1-2, the complete variable domain is DTGVSQNPRHKITKRGQNVTFRCDPISEHNRLYWYRQTLGQGPEFLTYFQNEAQLEKSRLLSDRFSAERPKGSFSTLEIQRTEQGDSAMYLCASSARQSYGYTFGSGTRLTVV.

This chain connects TRBV19 to TRBJ2-5; 8 nucleotides align to TRBD2. After removal of 4 bases from V and 2 bases from J, the junction contained 9 bases not matched to a gene. The CDR3 has 16 residues. Germline CDR1 is LNHDA and CDR2 is SQIVND (reference sequence). As DNA, the CDR3 is TGTGCCAGTAGTAGAAAAGCGGGGGTCAAGCAAGAGACCCAGTACTTC. Its translation: CASSRKAGVKQETQYF.

This clone was picked up one time. The chain recombines TRBV7-9 with TRBJ1-3; the D is unclear. The CDR3 has 17 amino acids. Trimming took 1 base from V and 0 from J, leaving 13 bases between them. Germline V gives CDR1 SEHNR, CDR2 FQNEAQ (reference sequence). CDR3: CASSLGPPRSSGNTIYF. CDR3 in DNA: TGTGCCAGCAGCTTAGGCCCCCCACGGAGCTCTGGAAACACCATATATTTT.

The chain couples TRBV29-1 to TRBJ2-4, with D unresolved. Germline CDR1 reads SQVTM; CDR2 reads ANQGSEA. The V end lost 3 bases, the J end lost 9 bases, and 15 bases lay between the germline ends. This CDR3 is 13 amino acids long. The CDR3 bases are TGCAGCGTTGATATCGGTTTTAACGGCATTCAGTACTTC. The encoded protein is CSVDIGFNGIQYF. The variable domain in full, completed from reference TRBV29-1 and TRBJ2-4, reads SAVISQKPSRDICQRGTSLTIQCQVDSQVTMMFWYRQQPGQSLTLIATANQGSEATYESGFVIDKFPISRPNLTFSTLTVSNMSPEDSSIYLCSVDIGFNGIQYFGAGTRLSVL.

CDR3 sequence: CASSRYETGSLSNQPQHF. The CDR3 region has the DNA TGTGCCAGCAGCCGTTATGAGACAGGCTCCCTTAGCAATCAGCCCCAGCATTTT. This rearrangement joins TRBV6-2 or TRBV6-3 to TRBJ1-5, with TRBD1 as a possible D gene (6 bases). The CDR3 is 18 residues long. Trimming shortened V by 6 bases and J by 0 bases, and 21 bases separated the two germline ends. Germline CDR1 MNHEY, CDR2 SVGEGT.

The rearrangement uses TRBV4-2 and TRBJ2-3; no firm D call. Trimming took off 7 bases at V and 2 bases at J, with 13 bases between the two ends. This CDR3 comprises 14 residues. The germline gives CDR1 LGHNA, CDR2 YNFKEQ. In DNA, the CDR3 is TGTGCCAGCACCCCAGGTGGGGACACAGATACGCAGTATTTT. It translates to CASTPGGDTDTQYF.

The V gene is TRBV29-1, the J gene TRBJ1-2; a weak D match, TRBD1 (6 bases). This CDR3 comprises 12 residues. V was pared by 8 bases and J by 13 bases, with 23 bases between. Germline values: CDR1 SQVTM, CDR2 ANQGSEA. Written as DNA, the CDR3 is TGCAGCTTTTGGGGGGGCAACAGGGTGGGCACCTTC. It yields the protein CSFWGGNRVGTF.

V is TRBV11-2 and J is TRBJ1-1, with D uncertain. This CDR3 comprises 15 residues. Trimming removed 1 base from V and 4 bases from J, with 13 bases in between. Germline V gene lookup returns CDR1 SGHAT and CDR2 FQNNGV. The CDR3 sequence: CASSLVSPGFTEAFF. For the CDR3, the DNA is TGTGCCAGCAGCTTAGTTTCCCCGGGATTCACTGAAGCTTTCTTT.

This sequence joins TRBV7-9 and TRBJ1-1; D gene ambiguous. In germline, CDR1 is SEHNR, CDR2 FQNEAQ (reference sequence). CDR3 length: 12 amino acids. The ends were cut back, 7 bases at V and 4 bases at J, with 10 bases in the middle. The CDR3 DNA reads TGTGCCAGCACCAAGCCAGCCACTGAAGCTTTCTTT. Protein product: CASTKPATEAFF.

The rearrangement joins TRBV4-2 to TRBJ1-2; D possibly corresponds to TRBD1 (5 bases). CDR1 LGHNA and CDR2 YNFKEQ come from the germline V gene. This CDR3 has 14 amino acids. Trimming cost V 1 base and J 5 bases, with 11 bases left between them. CDR3 sequence reads: CASSQGRDPYGYTF. In nucleotides, the CDR3 is TGTGCCAGCAGCCAAGGGAGGGACCCTTATGGCTACACCTTC.

This chain uses TRBV5-1 with TRBJ1-5; 8 bases fit TRBD1. CDR3 length equals 19 residues. The V and J ends lost 4 bases and 5 bases, in that order; junction bases with no gene match: 20. CDR1 SGHRS and CDR2 YFSETQ come from the germline V gene. The CDR3 DNA sequence: TGCGCCAGCAGCCTCGGGCCCTCAACAGGGGGAGACAGTCATCAGCCCCAGCATTTT. It encodes CASSLGPSTGGDSHQPQHF.